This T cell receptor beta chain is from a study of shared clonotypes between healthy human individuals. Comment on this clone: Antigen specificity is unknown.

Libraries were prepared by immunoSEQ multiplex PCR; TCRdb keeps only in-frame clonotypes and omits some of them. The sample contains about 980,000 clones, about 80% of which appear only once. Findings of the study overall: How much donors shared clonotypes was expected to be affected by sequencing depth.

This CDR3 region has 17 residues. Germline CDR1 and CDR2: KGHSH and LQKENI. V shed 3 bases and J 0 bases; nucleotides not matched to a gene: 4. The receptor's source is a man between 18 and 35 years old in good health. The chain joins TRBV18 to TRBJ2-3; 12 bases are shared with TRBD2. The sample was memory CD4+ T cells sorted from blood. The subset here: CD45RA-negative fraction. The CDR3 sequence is CASSPFTSGGSTDTQYF. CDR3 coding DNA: TGTGCCAGCTCACCTTTTACTAGCGGGGGGAGCACAGATACGCAGTATTTT.